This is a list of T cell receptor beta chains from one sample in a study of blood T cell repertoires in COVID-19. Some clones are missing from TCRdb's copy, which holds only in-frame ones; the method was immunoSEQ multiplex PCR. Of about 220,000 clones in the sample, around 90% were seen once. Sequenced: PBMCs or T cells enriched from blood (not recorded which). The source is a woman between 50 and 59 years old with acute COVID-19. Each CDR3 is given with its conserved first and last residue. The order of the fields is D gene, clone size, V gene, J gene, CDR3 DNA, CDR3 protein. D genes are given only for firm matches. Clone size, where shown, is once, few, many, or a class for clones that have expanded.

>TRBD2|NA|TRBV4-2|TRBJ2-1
TGTGCCAGCAGCCAAGGGACTAGCGGGATGGTTGAGCAGTTCTTC
CASSQGTSGMVEQFF
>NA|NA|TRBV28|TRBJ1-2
TGTGCCAGCAGTTTGCTGGCGGGAGGGTATGGCTACACCTTC
CASSLLAGGYGYTF
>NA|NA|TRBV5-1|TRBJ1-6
TGCGCCAGCAGCTTGGGGGCGATGAATTCACCCCTCCACTTT
CASSLGAMNSPLHF
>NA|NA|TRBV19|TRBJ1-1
TGTGCCAGTAGTATAGTGGGCAGGGGAAGGTCGAACACTGAAGCTTTCTTT
CASSIVGRGRSNTEAFF
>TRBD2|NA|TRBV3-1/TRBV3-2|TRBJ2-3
TGTGCCAGCAGCCAAGATTATGGGCGGGGGAGCACAGATACGCAGTATTTT
CASSQDYGRGSTDTQYF
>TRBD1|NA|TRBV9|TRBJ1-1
TGTGCCACCGCACAGGGGGTTTACACTGAAGCTTTCTTT
CATAQGVYTEAFF
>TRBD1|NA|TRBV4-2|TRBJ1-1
TGTGCCAGCAGCCATAACAGGGGTCCGAACACTGAAGCTTTCTTT
CASSHNRGPNTEAFF
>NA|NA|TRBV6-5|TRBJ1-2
TGTGCCAGCAGTTACTCGATGGTTCAGGATGGCTACACCTTC
CASSYSMVQDGYTF
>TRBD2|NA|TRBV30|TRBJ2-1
TGTGCCTGGAGCCCCAGCTGGACTAGCGGGAGGGATGAGCAGTTCTTC
CAWSPSWTSGRDEQFF
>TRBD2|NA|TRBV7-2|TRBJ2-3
TGTGCCAGCAGCCCAAACAGCGGCACGGGGGGTACGCAGTATTTT
CASSPNSGTGGTQYF
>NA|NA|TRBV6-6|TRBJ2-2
TGTGCCAGCAGTTACTCGGGAGAAACGGCCGGGGAGCTGTTTTTT
CASSYSGETAGELFF
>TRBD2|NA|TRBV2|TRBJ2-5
TGTGCCAGCATTCACCGTCGGGGGGGGATTGGGAACCAAGAGACCCAGTACTTC
CASIHRRGGIGNQETQYF
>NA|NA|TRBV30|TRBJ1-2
TGTGCCTGGAGTGTTAAATCTAACTATGGCTACACCTTC
CAWSVKSNYGYTF
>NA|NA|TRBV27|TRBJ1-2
TGTGCCAGCAGAAGGTTCGGGGATAACTATGGCTACACCTTC
CASRRFGDNYGYTF
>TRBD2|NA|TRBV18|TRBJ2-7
TGTGCCAGCTCGTCACCATTAGAGAGCGGGATCACCTACGAGCAGTACTTC
CASSSPLESGITYEQYF
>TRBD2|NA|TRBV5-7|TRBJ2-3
TGTGCCAGCGTCGCGGGAGGGCGTAGCACAGATACGCAGTATTTT
CASVAGGRSTDTQYF
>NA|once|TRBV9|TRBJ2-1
TGTGCCAGCAGCGTAGGATGGGACTTCCAAACCTACAATGAGCAGTTCTTC
CASSVGWDFQTYNEQFF